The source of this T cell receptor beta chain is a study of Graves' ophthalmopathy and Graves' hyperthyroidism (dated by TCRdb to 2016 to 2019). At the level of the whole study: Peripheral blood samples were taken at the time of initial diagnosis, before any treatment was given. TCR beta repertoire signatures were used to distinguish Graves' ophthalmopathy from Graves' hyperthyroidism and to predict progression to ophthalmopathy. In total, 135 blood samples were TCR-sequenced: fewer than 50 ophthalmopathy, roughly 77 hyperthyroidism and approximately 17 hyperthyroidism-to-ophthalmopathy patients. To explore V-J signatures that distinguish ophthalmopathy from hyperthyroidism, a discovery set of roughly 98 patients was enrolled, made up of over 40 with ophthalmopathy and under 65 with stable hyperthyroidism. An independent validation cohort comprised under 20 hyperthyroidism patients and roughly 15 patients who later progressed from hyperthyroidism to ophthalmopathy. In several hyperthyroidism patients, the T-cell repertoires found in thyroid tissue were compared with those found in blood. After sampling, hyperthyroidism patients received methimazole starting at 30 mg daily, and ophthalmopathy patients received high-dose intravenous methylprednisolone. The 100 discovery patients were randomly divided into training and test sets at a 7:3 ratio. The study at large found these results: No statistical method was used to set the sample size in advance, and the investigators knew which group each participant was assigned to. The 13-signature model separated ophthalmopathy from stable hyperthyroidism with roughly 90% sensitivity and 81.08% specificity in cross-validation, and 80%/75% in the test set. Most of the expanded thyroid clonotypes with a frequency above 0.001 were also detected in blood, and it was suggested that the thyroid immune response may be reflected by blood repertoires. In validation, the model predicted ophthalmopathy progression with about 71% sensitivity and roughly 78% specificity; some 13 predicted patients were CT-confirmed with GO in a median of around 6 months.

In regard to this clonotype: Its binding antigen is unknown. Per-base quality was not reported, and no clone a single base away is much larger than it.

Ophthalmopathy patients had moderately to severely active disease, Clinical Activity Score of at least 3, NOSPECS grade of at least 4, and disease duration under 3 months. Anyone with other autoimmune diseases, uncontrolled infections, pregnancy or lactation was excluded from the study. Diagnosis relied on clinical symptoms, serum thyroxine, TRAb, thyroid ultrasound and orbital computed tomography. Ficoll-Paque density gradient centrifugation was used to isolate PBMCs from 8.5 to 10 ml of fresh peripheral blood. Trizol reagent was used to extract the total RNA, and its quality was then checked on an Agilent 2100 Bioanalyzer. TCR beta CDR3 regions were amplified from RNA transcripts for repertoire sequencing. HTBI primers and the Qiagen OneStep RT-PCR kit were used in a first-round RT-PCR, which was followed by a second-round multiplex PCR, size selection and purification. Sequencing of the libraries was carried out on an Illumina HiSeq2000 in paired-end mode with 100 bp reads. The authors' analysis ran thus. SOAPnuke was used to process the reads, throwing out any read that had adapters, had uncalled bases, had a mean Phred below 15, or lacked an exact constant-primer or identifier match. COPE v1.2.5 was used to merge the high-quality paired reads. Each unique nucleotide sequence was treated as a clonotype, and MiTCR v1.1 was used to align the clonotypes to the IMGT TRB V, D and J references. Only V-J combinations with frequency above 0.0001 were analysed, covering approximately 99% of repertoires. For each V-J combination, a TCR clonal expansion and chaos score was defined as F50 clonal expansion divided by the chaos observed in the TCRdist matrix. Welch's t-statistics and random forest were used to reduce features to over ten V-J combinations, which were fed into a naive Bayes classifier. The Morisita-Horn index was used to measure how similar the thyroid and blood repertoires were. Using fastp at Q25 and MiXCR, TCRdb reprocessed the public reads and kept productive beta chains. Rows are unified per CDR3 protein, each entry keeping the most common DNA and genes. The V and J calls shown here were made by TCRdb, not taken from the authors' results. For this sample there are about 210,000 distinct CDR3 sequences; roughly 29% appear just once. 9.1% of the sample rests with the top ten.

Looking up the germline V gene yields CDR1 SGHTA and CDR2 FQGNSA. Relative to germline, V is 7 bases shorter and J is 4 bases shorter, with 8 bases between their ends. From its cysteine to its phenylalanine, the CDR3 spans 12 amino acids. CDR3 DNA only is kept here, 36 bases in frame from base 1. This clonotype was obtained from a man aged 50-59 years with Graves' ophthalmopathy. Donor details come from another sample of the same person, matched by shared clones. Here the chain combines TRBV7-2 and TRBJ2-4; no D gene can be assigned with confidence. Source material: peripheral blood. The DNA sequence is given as TGTGCCAGCACCAAAGTGAAAAACATTCAGTACTTC. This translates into CASTKVKNIQYF.